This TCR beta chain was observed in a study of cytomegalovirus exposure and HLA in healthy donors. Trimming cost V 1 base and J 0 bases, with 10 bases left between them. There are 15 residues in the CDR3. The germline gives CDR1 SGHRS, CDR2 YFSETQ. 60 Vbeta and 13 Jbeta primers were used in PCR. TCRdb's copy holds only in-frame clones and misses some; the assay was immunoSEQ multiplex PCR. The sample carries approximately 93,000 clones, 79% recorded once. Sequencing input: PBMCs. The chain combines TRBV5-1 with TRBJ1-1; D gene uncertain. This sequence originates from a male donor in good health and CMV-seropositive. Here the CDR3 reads CASSLLGRMNTEAFF. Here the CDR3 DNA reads TGCGCCAGCAGCTTGCTGGGGAGAATGAACACTGAAGCTTTCTTT. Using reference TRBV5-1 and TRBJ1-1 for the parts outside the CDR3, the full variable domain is KAGVTQTPRYLIKTRGQQVTLSCSPISGHRSVSWYQQTPGQGLQFLFEYFSETQRNKGNFPGRFSGRQFSNSRSEMNVSTLELGDSALYLCASSLLGRMNTEAFFGQGTRLTVV.